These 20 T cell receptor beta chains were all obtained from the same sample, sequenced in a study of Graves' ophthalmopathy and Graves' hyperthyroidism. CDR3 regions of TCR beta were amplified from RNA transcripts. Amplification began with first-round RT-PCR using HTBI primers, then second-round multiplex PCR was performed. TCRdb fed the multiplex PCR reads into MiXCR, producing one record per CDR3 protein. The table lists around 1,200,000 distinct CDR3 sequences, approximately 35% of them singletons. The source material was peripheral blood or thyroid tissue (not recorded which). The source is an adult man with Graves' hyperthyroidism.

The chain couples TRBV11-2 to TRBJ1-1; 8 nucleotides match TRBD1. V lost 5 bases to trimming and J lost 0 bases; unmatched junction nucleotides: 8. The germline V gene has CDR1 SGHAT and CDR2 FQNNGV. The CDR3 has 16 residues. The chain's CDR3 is CASSKWTGSMNTEAFF. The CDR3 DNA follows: TGTGCCAGCAGCAAATGGACAGGGTCGATGAACACTGAAGCTTTCTTT.

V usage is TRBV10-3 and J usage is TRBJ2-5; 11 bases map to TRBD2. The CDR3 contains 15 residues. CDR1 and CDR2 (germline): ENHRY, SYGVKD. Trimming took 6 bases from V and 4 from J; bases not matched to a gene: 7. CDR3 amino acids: CAIRDTSGRRETQYF. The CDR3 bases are TGTGCCATCAGAGACACTAGCGGGAGACGAGAGACCCAGTACTTC.

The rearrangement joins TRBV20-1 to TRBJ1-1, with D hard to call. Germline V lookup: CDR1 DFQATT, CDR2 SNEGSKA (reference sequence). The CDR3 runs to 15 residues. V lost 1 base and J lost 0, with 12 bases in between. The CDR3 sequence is CSARAHSAVNTEAFF. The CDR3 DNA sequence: TGCAGTGCTAGAGCCCACTCCGCAGTGAACACTGAAGCTTTCTTT.

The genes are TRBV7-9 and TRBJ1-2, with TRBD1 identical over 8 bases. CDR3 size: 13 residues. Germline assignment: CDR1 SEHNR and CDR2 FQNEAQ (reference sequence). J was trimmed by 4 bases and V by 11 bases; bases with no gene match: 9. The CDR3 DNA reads TGTGCCTGGAGCTCGACAGGGGTCTATGGCTACACCTTC. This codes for CAWSSTGVYGYTF.

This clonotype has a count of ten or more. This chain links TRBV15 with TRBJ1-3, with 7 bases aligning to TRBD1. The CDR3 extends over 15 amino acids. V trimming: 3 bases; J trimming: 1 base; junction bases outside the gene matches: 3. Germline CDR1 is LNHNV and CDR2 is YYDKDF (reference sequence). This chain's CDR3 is CATSRKQGSGNTIYF. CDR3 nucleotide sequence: TGTGCCACCAGCAGGAAACAGGGGTCTGGAAACACCATATATTTT.

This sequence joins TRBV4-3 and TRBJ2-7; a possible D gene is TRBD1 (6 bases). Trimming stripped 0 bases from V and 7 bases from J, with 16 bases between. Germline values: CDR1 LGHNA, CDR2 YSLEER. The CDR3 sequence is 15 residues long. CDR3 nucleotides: TGCGCCAGCAGCCAAGATATGCCAGGGGTGGGAGAGCAGTACTTC. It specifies CASSQDMPGVGEQYF.

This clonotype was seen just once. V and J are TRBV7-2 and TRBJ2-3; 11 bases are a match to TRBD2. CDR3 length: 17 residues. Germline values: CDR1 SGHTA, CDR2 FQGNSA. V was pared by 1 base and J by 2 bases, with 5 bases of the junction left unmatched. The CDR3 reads CASSLVLTSGDTDTQYF. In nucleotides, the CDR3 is TGTGCCAGCAGCTTAGTCCTGACTAGCGGGGACACAGATACGCAGTATTTT.

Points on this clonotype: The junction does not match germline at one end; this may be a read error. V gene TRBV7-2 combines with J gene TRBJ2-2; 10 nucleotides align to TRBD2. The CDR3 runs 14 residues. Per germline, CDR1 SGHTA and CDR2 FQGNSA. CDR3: CASSTSGNTGELSF. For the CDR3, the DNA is TGTGCCAGCAGCACTAGCGGGAACACCGGGGAGCTGTCTTTT.

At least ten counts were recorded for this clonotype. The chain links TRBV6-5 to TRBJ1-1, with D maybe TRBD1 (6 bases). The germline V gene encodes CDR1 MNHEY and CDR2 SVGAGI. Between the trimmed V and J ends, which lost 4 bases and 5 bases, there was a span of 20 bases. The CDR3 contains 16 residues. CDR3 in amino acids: CASSSRAGGARTEAFF. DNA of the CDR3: TGTGCCAGCAGTTCCCGGGCCGGGGGGGCAAGGACTGAAGCTTTCTTT.

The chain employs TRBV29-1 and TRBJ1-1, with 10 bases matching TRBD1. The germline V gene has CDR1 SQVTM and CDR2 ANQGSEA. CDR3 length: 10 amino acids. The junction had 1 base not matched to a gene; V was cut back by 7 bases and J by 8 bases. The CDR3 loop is CSGQGAEAFF. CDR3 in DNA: TGCAGCGGACAGGGGGCCGAAGCTTTCTTT.

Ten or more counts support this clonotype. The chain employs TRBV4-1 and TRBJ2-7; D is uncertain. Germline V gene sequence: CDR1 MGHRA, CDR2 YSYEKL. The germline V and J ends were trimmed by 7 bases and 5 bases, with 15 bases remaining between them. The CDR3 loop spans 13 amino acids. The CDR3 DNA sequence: TGCGCCAGCAATCCTGAAGGTGGTGACGAGCAGTACTTC. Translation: CASNPEGGDEQYF.

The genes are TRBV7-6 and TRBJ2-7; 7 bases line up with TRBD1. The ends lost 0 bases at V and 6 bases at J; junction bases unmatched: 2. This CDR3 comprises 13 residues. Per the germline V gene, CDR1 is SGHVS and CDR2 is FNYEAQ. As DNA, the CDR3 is TGTGCCAGCAGCTTAGCCGAGGGGGCCGAGCAGTACTTC. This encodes CASSLAEGAEQYF.

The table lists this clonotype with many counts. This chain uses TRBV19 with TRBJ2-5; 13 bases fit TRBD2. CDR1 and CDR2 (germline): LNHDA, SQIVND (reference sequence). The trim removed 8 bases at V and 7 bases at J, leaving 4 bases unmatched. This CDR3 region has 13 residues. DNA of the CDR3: TGTGCCAGTGGGACTAGCGGGGCGGGGACCCAGTACTTC. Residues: CASGTSGAGTQYF.

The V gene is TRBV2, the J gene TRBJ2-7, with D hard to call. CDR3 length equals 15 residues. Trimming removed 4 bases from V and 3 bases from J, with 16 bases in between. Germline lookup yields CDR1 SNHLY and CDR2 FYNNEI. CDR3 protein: CASSGVSPNHYEQYF. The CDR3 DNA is TGTGCCAGCAGTGGGGTCAGCCCGAACCACTACGAGCAGTACTTC.

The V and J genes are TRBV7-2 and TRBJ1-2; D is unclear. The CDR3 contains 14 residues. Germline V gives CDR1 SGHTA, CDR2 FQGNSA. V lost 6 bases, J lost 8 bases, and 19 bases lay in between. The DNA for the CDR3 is TGTGCCAGCAGTTTAATGCGCCTAGCGGGAGGCTACACCTTC. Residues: CASSLMRLAGGYTF.

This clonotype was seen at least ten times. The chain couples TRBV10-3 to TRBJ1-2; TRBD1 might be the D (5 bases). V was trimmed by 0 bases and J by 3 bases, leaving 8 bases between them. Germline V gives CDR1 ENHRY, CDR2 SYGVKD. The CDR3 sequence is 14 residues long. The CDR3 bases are TGTGCCATCAGTGAGTCGTCAGGGCACTATGGCTACACCTTC. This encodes CAISESSGHYGYTF.

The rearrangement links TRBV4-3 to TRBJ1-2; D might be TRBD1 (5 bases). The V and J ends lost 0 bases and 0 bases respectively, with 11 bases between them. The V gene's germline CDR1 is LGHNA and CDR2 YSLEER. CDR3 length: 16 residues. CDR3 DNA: TGCGCCAGCAGCCAAGATCTCGACAGACCTAACTATGGCTACACCTTC. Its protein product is CASSQDLDRPNYGYTF.

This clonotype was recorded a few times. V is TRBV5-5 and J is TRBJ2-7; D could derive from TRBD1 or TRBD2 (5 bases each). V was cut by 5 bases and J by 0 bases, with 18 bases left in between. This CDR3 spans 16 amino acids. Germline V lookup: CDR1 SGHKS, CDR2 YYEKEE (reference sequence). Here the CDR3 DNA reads TGTGCCAGCAGGGCTGAGTGGGACCCGAGCTCCTACGAGCAGTACTTC. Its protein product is CASRAEWDPSSYEQYF.

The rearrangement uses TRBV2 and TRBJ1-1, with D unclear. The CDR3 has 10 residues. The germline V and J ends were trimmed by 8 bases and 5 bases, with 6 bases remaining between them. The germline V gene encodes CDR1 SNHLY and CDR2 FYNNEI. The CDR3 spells CASGITEAFF. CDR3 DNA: TGTGCCAGCGGGATTACTGAAGCTTTCTTT. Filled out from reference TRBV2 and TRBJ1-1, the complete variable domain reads EPEVTQTPSHQVTQMGQEVILRCVPISNHLYFYWYRQILGQKVEFLVSFYNNEISEKSEIFDDQFSVERPDGSNFTLKIRSTKLEDSAMYFCASGITEAFFGQGTRLTVV.

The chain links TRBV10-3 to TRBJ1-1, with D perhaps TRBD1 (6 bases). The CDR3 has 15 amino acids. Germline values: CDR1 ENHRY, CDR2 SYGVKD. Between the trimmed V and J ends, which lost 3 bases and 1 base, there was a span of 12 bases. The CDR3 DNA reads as TGTGCCATCAGTGACCCGACGACAGGGAACACTGAAGCTTTCTTT. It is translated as CAISDPTTGNTEAFF.